The 27 T cell receptor beta chains below all came from one sample that was sequenced in a study of cytomegalovirus exposure and HLA in healthy donors. Amplification used 60 Vbeta primers and 13 Jbeta primers. Sequencing was performed with immunoSEQ multiplex PCR; in TCRdb, only in-frame clones are kept and a portion is missing. The table lists 70,000 to 90,000 clones, approximately 71% of them singletons. The sequencing input was PBMCs. The source is a man aged 35-49 years in good health and CMV-seronegative.

The rearrangement uses TRBV9 and TRBJ1-5, with 7 positions matching TRBD1. CDR1 and CDR2 from the germline V gene are SGDLS and YYNGEE. The CDR3 length is 15 residues. V was clipped by 2 bases and J by 2 bases; unmatched bases: 4. CDR3: CASSVTGAGNQPQHF. The CDR3 nucleotides read TGTGCCAGCAGCGTTACAGGGGCTGGCAATCAGCCCCAGCATTTT.

The V gene is TRBV25-1, the J gene TRBJ1-1; 7 bases agree with TRBD1. Trimming at V came to 5 bases and at J to 11 bases, leaving 8 bases not matched to a gene. From germline, CDR1 is MGHDK and CDR2 SYGVNS. The CDR3 runs 12 residues. The CDR3 here is CASSSQGQWAFF. DNA of the CDR3: TGTGCCAGCAGTAGCCAGGGACAGTGGGCTTTCTTT.

The chain joins TRBV28 to TRBJ1-4, with D possibly TRBD1 on 6 matching bases. This CDR3 has 15 residues. Trimming shortened V by 4 bases and J by 10 bases, and 19 bases separated the two germline ends. CDR1 is MDHEN and CDR2 is SYDVKM in the germline V gene. CDR3 loop: CASSSSADRGGKLFF. The DNA for the CDR3 is TGTGCCAGCAGTTCCTCTGCGGACCGAGGGGGAAAACTGTTTTTT.

The V and J genes are TRBV2 and TRBJ1-5; D is undetermined. V gave up 2 bases and J gave up 3 bases, with 14 bases separating them. CDR1 is SNHLY and CDR2 is FYNNEI in the germline V gene. This CDR3 has 16 residues. For the CDR3, the DNA is TGTGCCAGCAGTGAAAACTGGCAGGCGCCCAATCAGCCCCAGCATTTT. Translation gives CASSENWQAPNQPQHF. The full variable domain, rest sourced from reference TRBV2 and TRBJ1-5, is EPEVTQTPSHQVTQMGQEVILRCVPISNHLYFYWYRQILGQKVEFLVSFYNNEISEKSEIFDDQFSVERPDGSNFTLKIRSTKLEDSAMYFCASSENWQAPNQPQHFGDGTRLSIL.

The chain is built from TRBV18 and TRBJ2-1, with D maybe TRBD1 (5 bases). The germline V gene encodes CDR1 KGHSH and CDR2 LQKENI. The CDR3 runs 14 residues. V lost 3 bases to trimming and J lost 7 bases, with 13 bases between them. CDR3 amino acids: CASSPNYSGNEQFF. Written as DNA, the CDR3 is TGTGCCAGCTCACCGAATTACTCAGGGAATGAGCAGTTCTTC.

The J gene is TRBJ2-2, the V gene TRBV5-1; 10 bases align to TRBD1. V trimming: 4 bases; J trimming: 5 bases; junction bases outside the gene matches: 17. The CDR3 has 19 residues. Per germline, CDR1 SGHRS and CDR2 YFSETQ. The CDR3 nucleotides read TGCGCCAGCAGCCCGGCTCACGGGCGGACAGGGGGGGCGACCGGGGAGCTGTTTTTT. This codes for CASSPAHGRTGGATGELFF. The variable domain in full, with the rest retrieved from reference TRBV5-1 and TRBJ2-2, is KAGVTQTPRYLIKTRGQQVTLSCSPISGHRSVSWYQQTPGQGLQFLFEYFSETQRNKGNFPGRFSGRQFSNSRSEMNVSTLELGDSALYLCASSPAHGRTGGATGELFFGEGSRLTVL.

In its sample, this clone was seen a few times. The chain employs TRBV5-1 and TRBJ1-1; 12 bases align to TRBD1. Looked up from germline, CDR1 is SGHRS and CDR2 is YFSETQ. The CDR3 is made up of 17 amino acids. With V trimmed by 4 bases and J by 7 bases, 14 bases remained unmatched. CDR3 in amino acids: CASSPGQGAGGGLEAFF. CDR3 nucleotide sequence: TGCGCCAGCAGCCCGGGACAGGGGGCAGGAGGGGGCCTTGAAGCTTTCTTT.

The J gene is TRBJ1-1, the V gene TRBV11-3, with D unresolved. Germline CDR1 SGHNT, CDR2 YENEEA. CDR3 length: 15 residues. V lost 4 bases and J lost 5, with 17 bases in between. The CDR3 protein is CASSWEDGRTTEAFF. Here the CDR3 DNA reads TGTGCCAGCAGCTGGGAGGACGGACGAACGACTGAAGCTTTCTTT.

The rearrangement links TRBV25-1 to TRBJ1-1, with 7 bases that match TRBD1. V was pared by 3 bases and J by 4 bases, with 5 bases of the junction left unmatched. Germline V gives CDR1 MGHDK, CDR2 SYGVNS. The CDR3 has 14 residues. The CDR3 nucleotides are TGTGCCAGCAGTGACCCGACAGGGTTCACTGAAGCTTTCTTT. Amino acid sequence: CASSDPTGFTEAFF. Full variable domain (remainder filled in from reference TRBV25-1 and TRBJ1-1): EADIYQTPRYLVIGTGKKITLECSQTMGHDKMYWYQQDPGMELHLIHYSYGVNSTEKGDLSSESTVSRIRTEHFPLTLESARPSHTSQYLCASSDPTGFTEAFFGQGTRLTVV.

The rearrangement joins TRBV9 to TRBJ2-3, with TRBD2 matching 8 bases. Germline V CDR1 and CDR2: SGDLS, YYNGEE. V lost 0 bases to trimming and J lost 2 bases; unmatched junction nucleotides: 8. The CDR3 extends over 17 amino acids. DNA for the CDR3: TGTGCCAGCAGCGTAGAAGGAGCGGGAGCAAACACAGATACGCAGTATTTT. Translation: CASSVEGAGANTDTQYF.

The chain joins TRBV10-3 to TRBJ2-7; 7 nucleotides match TRBD1. After removal of 3 bases from V and 3 bases from J, the junction contained 8 bases not matched to a gene. CDR1 is ENHRY and CDR2 is SYGVKD in the germline V gene. The CDR3 runs to 15 residues. In nucleotides, the CDR3 is TGTGCCATCAGTGATCGACAGGGTACCATCTACGAGCAGTACTTC. This sequence encodes CAISDRQGTIYEQYF.

V is TRBV14 and J is TRBJ1-4; no clear D. Germline V gene data show CDR1 as SGHDN and CDR2 as FVKESK. Trimming removed 5 bases at V and 5 bases at J, with 12 bases between. This CDR3 has 14 amino acids. CDR3 region: CASSAYVLNEKLFF. Written as DNA, the CDR3 is TGTGCCAGCAGCGCCTACGTACTGAATGAAAAACTGTTTTTT.

This clone was found a few times. The chain couples TRBV15 to TRBJ2-2, with a weak D call TRBD1 (6 bases). Trimming took off 1 base at V and 4 bases at J, with 13 bases between the two ends. The CDR3 covers 16 residues. CDR1 and CDR2 (germline): LNHNV, YYDKDF (reference sequence). The CDR3 loop reads CATSRVSGVGTGELFF. The DNA for the CDR3 is TGTGCCACCAGCAGAGTTTCAGGGGTCGGCACCGGGGAGCTGTTTTTT.

The chain employs TRBV2 and TRBJ1-4; TRBD1 matches 7 bases. Per the germline V gene, CDR1 is SNHLY and CDR2 is FYNNEI. CDR3 length: 14 residues. After removal of 5 bases from V and 3 bases from J, the junction contained 3 bases not matched to a gene. This chain's CDR3 is CASSSTGSNEKLFF. CDR3 nucleotides: TGTGCCAGCAGTTCGACAGGGTCTAATGAAAAACTGTTTTTT.

The genes are TRBV6-1 and TRBJ1-3; the D is unclear. V dropped 2 bases and J dropped 4 bases, with 15 bases sitting between them. CDR1 and CDR2 from the germline V gene are MNHNS and SASEGT. The CDR3 sequence is 16 residues long. The CDR3 sequence is CASSEMEGWRGNTIYF. CDR3 coding DNA: TGTGCCAGCAGTGAAATGGAGGGATGGAGAGGAAACACCATATATTTT.

The chain joins TRBV7-9 to TRBJ1-1; D unclear. The CDR3 sequence is 14 residues long. The ends were cut back, 4 bases at V and 4 bases at J, with 13 bases in the middle. Germline values: CDR1 SEHNR, CDR2 FQNEAQ (reference sequence). CDR3 sequence: CASSSTLPGTEAFF. CDR3 coding DNA: TGTGCCAGCAGCTCAACGCTCCCGGGCACTGAAGCTTTCTTT. The variable domain in full, with the rest retrieved from reference TRBV7-9 and TRBJ1-1, is DTGVSQNPRHKITKRGQNVTFRCDPISEHNRLYWYRQTLGQGPEFLTYFQNEAQLEKSRLLSDRFSAERPKGSFSTLEIQRTEQGDSAMYLCASSSTLPGTEAFFGQGTRLTVV.

In this sample, this clone turned up once. Other DNA sequences in the same sample also yield this CDR3. The chain couples TRBV7-3 to TRBJ2-1; D is unclear. The CDR3 length is 13 residues. V was pared by 2 bases and J by 4 bases, with 6 bases between. CDR1 is SGHTA, CDR2 FQGTGA, per germline. CDR3 protein: CASSLGQYNEQFF. In nucleotides, the CDR3 is TGTGCCAGCAGCTTAGGCCAATACAATGAGCAGTTCTTC.

The CDR3 sequence is CASSLQGNTEAFF. As DNA, the CDR3 is TGTGCCAGCAGTCTACAGGGGAACACTGAAGCTTTCTTT. V and J are TRBV6-5 and TRBJ1-1; TRBD1 might be the D (6 bases). CDR1 MNHEY and CDR2 SVGAGI come from the germline V gene. The CDR3 sequence is 13 residues long. V dropped 5 bases and J dropped 1 base, with 8 bases sitting between them.

This clone has more than one count but fewer than ten. This chain joins TRBV19 and TRBJ1-1; a weak D match, TRBD1 (5 bases). Trimming stripped 5 bases from V and 4 bases from J, with 20 bases between. The germline V gene encodes CDR1 LNHDA and CDR2 SQIVND (reference sequence). The CDR3 has 16 amino acids. CDR3 sequence reads: CASSLRQRQWGTEAFF. DNA for the CDR3: TGTGCCAGTAGTCTCCGACAGCGCCAGTGGGGCACTGAAGCTTTCTTT. Using reference TRBV19 and TRBJ1-1 for the parts outside the CDR3, the full variable domain is DGGITQSPKYLFRKEGQNVTLSCEQNLNHDAMYWYRQDPGQGLRLIYYSQIVNDFQKGDIAEGYSVSREKKESFPLTVTSAQKNPTAFYLCASSLRQRQWGTEAFFGQGTRLTVV.

This sequence joins TRBV25-1 and TRBJ2-1; tentative D call: TRBD2 (5 bases). CDR3 size: 15 residues. Germline CDR1 and CDR2: MGHDK and SYGVNS. V was shortened by 1 base and J by 8 bases, with 15 bases between the two germline ends. The CDR3 loop reads CASSEFLLGNHEQFF. As DNA, the CDR3 is TGTGCCAGCAGTGAATTTCTACTAGGCAATCATGAGCAGTTCTTC.

This chain joins TRBV28 and TRBJ1-1; D is ambiguous. Germline loops: CDR1 MDHEN, CDR2 SYDVKM. The CDR3 totals 14 residues. Trimming took 5 bases from V and 1 from J, leaving 11 bases between them. DNA of the CDR3: TGTGCCAGCAGTACCTTTGCGGGGAACACTGAAGCTTTCTTT. This encodes CASSTFAGNTEAFF.

The rearrangement links TRBV5-1 to TRBJ1-2; tentative D call: TRBD1 (6 bases). Germline loops: CDR1 SGHRS, CDR2 YFSETQ. There are 17 residues in the CDR3. V was trimmed by 0 bases and J by 3 bases, leaving 18 bases between them. The CDR3 here is CASSLAWSGGRDYGYTF. CDR3 bases: TGCGCCAGCAGCTTGGCGTGGTCTGGGGGCCGGGACTATGGCTACACCTTC.

The chain employs TRBV27 and TRBJ1-4, with D possibly matching TRBD1 (5 bases). CDR3 length equals 12 residues. V lost 3 bases to trimming and J lost 12 bases, with 11 bases between them. The germline gives CDR1 MNHEY, CDR2 SMNVEV (reference sequence). CDR3 DNA: TGTGCCAGCAGTTTCGGTCGGGGGGAACTGTTTTTT. Protein: CASSFGRGELFF. The variable domain in full, completed from reference TRBV27 and TRBJ1-4, reads EAQVTQNPRYLITVTGKKLTVTCSQNMNHEYMSWYRQDPGLGLRQIYYSMNVEVTDKGDVPEGYKVSRKEKRNFPLILESPSPNQTSLYFCASSFGRGELFFGSGTQLSVL.

The V and J genes are TRBV9 and TRBJ1-2; D ambiguous. Germline values: CDR1 SGDLS, CDR2 YYNGEE. V dropped 7 bases and J dropped 7 bases, with 5 bases sitting between them. This CDR3 has 9 amino acids. As DNA, the CDR3 is TGTGCCAGCGGCTCTGGCTACACCTTC. Translating it yields CASGSGYTF. The full variable domain, with the rest looked up from reference TRBV9 and TRBJ1-2, is DSGVTQTPKHLITATGQRVTLRCSPRSGDLSVYWYQQSLDQGLQFLIQYYNGEERAKGNILERFSAQQFPDLHSELNLSSLELGDSALYFCASGSGYTFGSGTRLTVV.

This chain joins TRBV29-1 and TRBJ1-1; a weak D match, TRBD1 (6 bases). CDR1 and CDR2 from the germline V gene are SQVTM and ANQGSEA. The CDR3 has 13 amino acids. The V end was cut by 3 bases, the J end by 1 base, with 9 bases between. The CDR3 DNA is TGCAGCGTTGATGGGGGCGGGAACACTGAAGCTTTCTTT. As protein: CSVDGGGNTEAFF.

The V gene is TRBV15, the J gene TRBJ1-6; D might be TRBD1 (5 bases). The CDR3 runs 16 residues. CDR1 is LNHNV and CDR2 is YYDKDF in the germline V gene (reference sequence). V was shortened by 0 bases and J by 10 bases, with 16 bases between the two germline ends. As DNA, the CDR3 is TGTGCCACCAGCAGAGACGCCGGGGGGTTAGGGTCACCCCTCCACTTT. The encoded protein is CATSRDAGGLGSPLHF.

This chain connects TRBV2 to TRBJ1-1, with a tentative D call TRBD1 (6 bases). CDR3 length equals 14 residues. V lost 6 bases and J lost 6, with 17 bases in between. Germline CDR1 is SNHLY and CDR2 is FYNNEI. CDR3 loop: CASRQGTGMAEAFF. CDR3 nucleotide sequence: TGTGCCAGCAGGCAAGGTACAGGGATGGCTGAAGCTTTCTTT.